One and the same sample provided the 15 T cell receptor beta chains below, sequenced in a study of T-cell memory formation after mild COVID-19 (dated by TCRdb to the early 2020s). Libraries were constructed by 5' RACE. Sequenced on an Illumina NovaSeq 6000. Using fastp at Q25 and MiXCR, TCRdb reprocessed the public reads and kept productive beta chains. Entries that share a CDR3 protein sequence are merged under the most common genes and DNA. For this sample there are about 110,000 distinct CDR3 sequences; around 17% appear just once. Approximately 5.1% of the sample belongs to the ten largest clones. The specimen sequenced was PBMCs or a T cell subset sorted from them (not recorded which). These receptors came from a man aged 18 to 29 who had mild COVID-19 (a few samples of this study predate the infection). The sample titles of this study are shuffled in the database, so cell type and time point are left out; the donor was told from shared clones.

The CDR3 loop is CASSYRSTFEQYV. CDR3 sequence (DNA): TGTGCCAGCAGTTACCGGTCGACTTTCGAGCAGTACGTC. The chain joins TRBV6-2 or TRBV6-3 to TRBJ2-7; no definite D call. The V gene lost 2 bases and the J gene lost 6 bases, with 11 bases spanning the gap. This CDR3 comprises 13 residues. The germline gives CDR1 MNHEY, CDR2 SVGEGT.

The chain links TRBV18 to TRBJ2-2, with a weak D call TRBD2 (6 bases). The V and J ends lost 2 bases and 7 bases respectively, with 14 bases between them. This CDR3 comprises 15 residues. The germline V gene has CDR1 KGHSH and CDR2 LQKENI. CDR3 sequence: CASSPLEGRIGELFF. CDR3 nucleotide sequence: TGTGCCAGCTCACCATTGGAGGGGCGCATCGGGGAGCTGTTTTTT.

The chain links TRBV7-9 to TRBJ1-1; D remains unclear. The CDR3 contains 8 residues. CDR1 and CDR2 (germline): SEHNR, FQNEAQ (reference sequence). V shed 8 bases and J shed 8 bases, with 3 bases lying between them. CDR3 sequence (DNA): TGTGCCAGCGACGAAGCTTTCTTT. Amino acid sequence: CASDEAFF.

In nucleotides, the CDR3 is TGTGCCAGCAGCCTTAGCGGGGGGGCCTACGAGCAGTACTTC. This translates into CASSLSGGAYEQYF. This chain uses TRBV3-1 with TRBJ2-7, with TRBD2 identical over 11 bases. This CDR3 region has 14 residues. Losses at the gene ends were 4 bases for V and 2 bases for J; bases not matched to a gene: 1. Germline loops: CDR1 LGHDT, CDR2 YNNKEL (reference sequence).

The J gene is TRBJ1-4, the V gene TRBV12-3 or TRBV12-4; D remains unclear. The CDR3 runs to 14 residues. V gave up 6 bases and J gave up 5 bases, with 13 bases separating them. Here the CDR3 reads CASRRREDNEKLFF. The CDR3 DNA follows: TGTGCCAGCAGGCGCCGGGAAGACAATGAAAAACTGTTTTTT.

This clonotype was recorded many times. The chain combines TRBV12-3 or TRBV12-4 with TRBJ2-4; tentative D call: TRBD1 (6 bases). Trimming removed 3 bases at V and 6 bases at J, with 9 bases between. The CDR3 sequence is 13 residues long. The CDR3 bases are TGTGCCAGCAGTTTGTGGGGGCCAAACATTCAGTACTTC. Translation: CASSLWGPNIQYF.

V is TRBV12-3 or TRBV12-4 and J is TRBJ2-3; tentatively, D is TRBD1 (5 bases). Trimming shortened V by 2 bases and J by 4 bases, and 10 bases separated the two germline ends. There are 14 residues in the CDR3. The CDR3 coding sequence is TGTGCCAGCAGTTTACAGGGTGGGTCAGATACGCAGTATTTT. Protein product: CASSLQGGSDTQYF.

This rearrangement joins TRBV11-2 to TRBJ2-2, with D maybe TRBD2 (5 bases). The V gene lost 0 bases and the J gene lost 7 bases, with 6 bases spanning the gap. Germline CDR1 SGHAT, CDR2 FQNNGV. This CDR3 is built from 13 residues. CDR3 DNA sequence: TGTGCCAGCAGCTTAGAGCGGGTCGGGGAGCTGTTTTTT. It encodes CASSLERVGELFF. The entire variable domain, with the rest obtained from reference TRBV11-2 and TRBJ2-2, is as follows: EAGVAQSPRYKIIEKRQSVAFWCNPISGHATLYWYQQILGQGPKLLIQFQNNGVVDDSQLPKDRFSAERLKGVDSTLKIQPAKLEDSAVYLCASSLERVGELFFGEGSRLTVL.

This clonotype was seen many times. The V and J genes are TRBV5-1 and TRBJ1-3, with a tentative D call TRBD1 (5 bases). CDR1 is SGHRS, CDR2 YFSETQ, per germline. Trimming stripped 3 bases from V and 0 bases from J, with 16 bases between. The CDR3 sequence is 17 residues long. The CDR3 region is CASSWGGRPDSGNTIYF. DNA for the CDR3: TGCGCCAGCAGCTGGGGGGGTAGACCTGACTCTGGAAACACCATATATTTT.

This clonotype was observed a handful of times. CDR3 amino acids: CASSSVGDFEQFF. The CDR3 DNA sequence: TGTGCCAGCAGCTCAGTGGGGGACTTTGAGCAGTTCTTC. The chain uses TRBV5-5 and TRBJ2-1, with D possibly matching TRBD2 (6 bases). Germline CDR1 SGHKS, CDR2 YYEKEE (reference sequence). V lost 3 bases and J 9 bases, leaving 13 bases between the germline ends. The CDR3 is 13 residues long.

This clonotype was counted only a few times. V is TRBV5-1 and J is TRBJ2-5; the D is unclear. V was shortened by 4 bases and J by 4 bases, with 8 bases between the two germline ends. The CDR3 extends over 12 amino acids. Per germline, CDR1 SGHRS and CDR2 YFSETQ. CDR3 loop: CASSPPTETQYF. DNA of the CDR3: TGCGCCAGCAGCCCGCCTACAGAGACCCAGTACTTC.

This clonotype was counted only a few times. The chain couples TRBV4-3 to TRBJ2-1; 8 bases agree with TRBD2. This CDR3 spans 14 amino acids. The V segment lost 5 bases and the J segment 10 bases; nucleotides outside the gene matches: 10. Germline loops: CDR1 LGHNA, CDR2 YSLEER. The CDR3 is CASSLGGLAYEQFF. The CDR3 DNA sequence: TGCGCCAGCAGCTTAGGTGGACTAGCCTACGAGCAGTTCTTC.

This chain connects TRBV5-1 to TRBJ2-2, with a possible D match to TRBD2 (6 bases). CDR1 and CDR2 from the germline V gene are SGHRS and YFSETQ. The V end was cut by 9 bases, the J end by 0 bases, with 12 bases between. The CDR3 covers 14 residues. The CDR3 sequence: CATRPSANTGELFF. Here the CDR3 DNA reads TGCGCCACCCGTCCTAGCGCGAACACCGGGGAGCTGTTTTTT.

The chain uses TRBV7-9 and TRBJ1-4; D is perhaps TRBD1 (5 bases). Trimming took off 5 bases at V and 13 bases at J, with 14 bases between the two ends. The CDR3 has 12 residues. CDR1 and CDR2 from the germline V gene are SEHNR and FQNEAQ (reference sequence). This chain's CDR3 is CASSLPGGRLFF. The CDR3 region has the DNA TGTGCCAGCAGCCTACCGGGGGGGAGACTGTTTTTT.

There are a few counts of this clonotype. The chain carries TRBV6-6 and TRBJ1-2, with D possibly being TRBD1 (5 bases). CDR3 size: 15 residues. V lost 0 bases and J lost 6, with 14 bases in between. Germline V gene sequence: CDR1 MNHNY, CDR2 SVGAGI (reference sequence). The CDR3 DNA reads as TGTGCCAGCAGTTACTCATCCGGGGCGCTCAATGGCTACACCTTC. As protein: CASSYSSGALNGYTF.